This TCR beta chain appears in the sequencing data of a study of cytomegalovirus exposure and HLA in healthy donors. Study-wide findings and caveats: The authors reported that TCR beta sequences could predict HLA-A and HLA-B alleles. These predictions were accurate for most subjects in the first cohort. Overall, 164 TCR beta chains were annotated as cytomegalovirus-associated. Per a later analysis, HLA-associated TCR beta chains showed more clonal expansion than other, equally common TCR beta chains.

CDR3 length: 14 amino acids. The V and J ends lost 8 bases and 7 bases respectively, with 18 bases between them. Germline V gene sequence: CDR1 MNHEY, CDR2 SMNVEV (reference sequence). Comment on this clone: Its target is not known.

In the PCR, 60 Vbeta and 13 Jbeta primers were used. Assay used: immunoSEQ multiplex PCR; TCRdb lists only in-frame clones, some missing. The sample holds about 130,000 clones, roughly three quarters seen once. V and J are TRBV27 and TRBJ2-1; D perhaps matches TRBD2 (6 bases). The sample consisted of PBMCs. This clonotype originated in a woman aged 60-75 years in good health and CMV-seronegative. The CDR3 nucleotides are TGTGCCAGCGGAGTGACGGGACTGTGGAATGAGCAGTTCTTC. Amino acids: CASGVTGLWNEQFF.